This T cell receptor (beta chain) came from a study of OX40 agonist ivuxolimab in advanced cancers. The table came from immunoSEQ multiplex PCR; TCRdb's copy has only in-frame clones and leaves some out. The sample holds around 80,000 clones, around 90% seen once. CDR3 length equals 14 residues. With V trimmed by 5 bases and J by 4 bases, 7 bases remained unmatched. In germline, CDR1 is LNHNV, CDR2 YYDKDF (reference sequence). The clonotype originates from an adult with an advanced solid tumor such as melanoma, head and neck, liver or kidney cancer. The chain has TRBV15 and TRBJ2-7, with TRBD1 matching over 8 bases. The material was CD4+ or CD8+ T cells sorted from blood, obtained in a trial of the OX40 agonist ivuxolimab. DNA for the CDR3: TGTGCCACCAGCCCACGGACAGGGCAGTACGAGCAGTACTTC. This codes for CATSPRTGQYEQYF.